The rows below give T cell receptor beta chains drawn from one sample of a study of T cell responses to AZD1222 COVID-19 vaccine. The assay was immunoSEQ multiplex PCR, and TCRdb's table has in-frame clones only and misses some. The data hold around 140,000 clones, with 85% to 95% observed a single time. The source material was peripheral blood, sampled after recovery from COVID-19. The receptors were sampled from an adult who had recovered from COVID-19. Both conserved end residues are trimmed from each CDR3.

CDR3: AIRGRDRTSGTDTQY
J: TRBJ2-3
V: TRBV10-3

CDR3: AIRDSGKGWYEQY
J: TRBJ2-7
V: TRBV10-3

CDR3: ASSISGTTYNEQF
J: TRBJ2-1
V: TRBV11-2

CDR3: ASAIQPAPSRLNTEAF
J: TRBJ1-1
V: TRBV21-1

CDR3: ASSRYPETQY
J: TRBJ2-5
V: TRBV28

CDR3: ASSGGVNQPQH
J: TRBJ1-5
V: TRBV7-6

CDR3: ASSQGQAYEQY
J: TRBJ2-7
V: TRBV5-1

CDR3: ASSQAIRDSGNTEAF
J: TRBJ1-1
V: TRBV14

CDR3: ASGIPPETEAF
J: TRBJ1-1
V: TRBV2

CDR3: ASSLPSNRIVSYEQY
J: TRBJ2-7
V: TRBV28

CDR3: AWRSRTGAGEKLF
J: TRBJ1-4
V: TRBV30

CDR3: ASSTLGLAATDTQY
J: TRBJ2-3
V: TRBV19

CDR3: ATSRDGAGGYEQY
J: TRBJ2-7
V: TRBV15

CDR3: ASSGHISYNEQF
J: TRBJ2-1
V: TRBV4-1

CDR3: ASSQDYRGLNPSRYTQY
J: TRBJ2-3
V: TRBV3-1/TRBV3-2

CDR3: ASGLGSLEQY
J: TRBJ2-7
V: TRBV28

CDR3: AFSGVTYNEQF
J: TRBJ2-1
V: TRBV30